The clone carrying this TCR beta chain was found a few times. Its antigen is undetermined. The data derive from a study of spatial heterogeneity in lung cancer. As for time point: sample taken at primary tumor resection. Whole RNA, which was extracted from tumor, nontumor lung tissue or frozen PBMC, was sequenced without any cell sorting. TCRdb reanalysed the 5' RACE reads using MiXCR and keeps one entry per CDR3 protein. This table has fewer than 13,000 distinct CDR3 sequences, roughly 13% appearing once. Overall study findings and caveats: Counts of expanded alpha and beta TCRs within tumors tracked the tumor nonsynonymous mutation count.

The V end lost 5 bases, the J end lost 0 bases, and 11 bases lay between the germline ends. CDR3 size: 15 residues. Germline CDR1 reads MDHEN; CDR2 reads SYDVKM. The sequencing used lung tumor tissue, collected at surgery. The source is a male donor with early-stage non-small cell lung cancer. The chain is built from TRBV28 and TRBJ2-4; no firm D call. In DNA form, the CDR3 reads TGTGCCAGCAGTACCTTGGAGCTAGCCAAAAACATTCAGTACTTC. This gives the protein CASSTLELAKNIQYF.